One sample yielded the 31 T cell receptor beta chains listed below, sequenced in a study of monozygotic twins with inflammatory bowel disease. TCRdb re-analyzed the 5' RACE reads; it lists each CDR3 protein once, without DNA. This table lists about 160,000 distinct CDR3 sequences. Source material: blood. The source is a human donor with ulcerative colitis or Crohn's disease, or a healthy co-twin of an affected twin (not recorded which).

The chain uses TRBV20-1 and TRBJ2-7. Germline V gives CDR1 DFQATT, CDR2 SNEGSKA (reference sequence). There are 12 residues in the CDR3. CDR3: CSAKPGYYEQYF.

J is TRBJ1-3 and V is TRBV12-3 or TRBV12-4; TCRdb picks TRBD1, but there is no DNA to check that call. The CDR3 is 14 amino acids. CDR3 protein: CATLTGDAGNTIYF.

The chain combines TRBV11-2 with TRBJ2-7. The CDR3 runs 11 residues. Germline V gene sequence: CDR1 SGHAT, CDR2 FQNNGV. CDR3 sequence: CASSSPVEQYF.

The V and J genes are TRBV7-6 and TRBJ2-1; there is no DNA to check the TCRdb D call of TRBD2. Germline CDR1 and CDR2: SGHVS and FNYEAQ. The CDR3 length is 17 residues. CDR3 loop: CASSDLALLAGNYEQFF. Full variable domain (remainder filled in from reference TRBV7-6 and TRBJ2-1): GAGVSQSPRYKVTKRGQDVALRCDPISGHVSLYWYRQALGQGPEFLTYFNYEAQQDKSGLPNDRFSAERPEGSISTLTIQRTEQRDSAMYRCASSDLALLAGNYEQFFGPGTRLTVL.

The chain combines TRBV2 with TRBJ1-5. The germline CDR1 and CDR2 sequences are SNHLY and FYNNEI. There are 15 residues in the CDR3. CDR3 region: CASSEARGIAQPQHF.

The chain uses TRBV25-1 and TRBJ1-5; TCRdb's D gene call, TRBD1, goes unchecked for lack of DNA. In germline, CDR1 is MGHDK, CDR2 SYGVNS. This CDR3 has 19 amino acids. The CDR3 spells CAGITQRQGAGYSNQPQHF.

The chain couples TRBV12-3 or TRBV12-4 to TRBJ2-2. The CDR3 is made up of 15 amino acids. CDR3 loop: CASSGDSLNTGELFF.

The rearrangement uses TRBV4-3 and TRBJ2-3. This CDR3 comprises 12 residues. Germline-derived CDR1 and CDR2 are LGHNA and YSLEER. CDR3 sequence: CASSQDLGVQYF.

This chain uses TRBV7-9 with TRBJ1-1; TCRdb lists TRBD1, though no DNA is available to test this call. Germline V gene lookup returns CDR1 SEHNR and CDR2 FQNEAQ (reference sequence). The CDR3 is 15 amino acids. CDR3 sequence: CASSFGQTFTTEAFF. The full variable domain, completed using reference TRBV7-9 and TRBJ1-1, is DTGVSQNPRHKITKRGQNVTFRCDPISEHNRLYWYRQTLGQGPEFLTYFQNEAQLEKSRLLSDRFSAERPKGSFSTLEIQRTEQGDSAMYLCASSFGQTFTTEAFFGQGTRLTVV.

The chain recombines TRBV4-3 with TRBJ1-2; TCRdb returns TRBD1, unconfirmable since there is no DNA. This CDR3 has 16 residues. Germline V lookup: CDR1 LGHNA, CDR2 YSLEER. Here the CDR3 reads CASSQDWGGPTYGYTF.

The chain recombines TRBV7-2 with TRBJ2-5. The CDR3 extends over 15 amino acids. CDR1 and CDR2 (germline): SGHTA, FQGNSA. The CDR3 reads CASSFGLAAQETQYF.

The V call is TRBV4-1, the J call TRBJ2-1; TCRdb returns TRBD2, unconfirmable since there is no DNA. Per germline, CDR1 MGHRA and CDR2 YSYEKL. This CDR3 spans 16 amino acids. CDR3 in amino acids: CASSRTSGGRLPEQFF.

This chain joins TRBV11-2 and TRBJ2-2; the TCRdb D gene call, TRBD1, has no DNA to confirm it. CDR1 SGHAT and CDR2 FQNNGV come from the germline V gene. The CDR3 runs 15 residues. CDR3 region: CASSLSGGAFGELFF.

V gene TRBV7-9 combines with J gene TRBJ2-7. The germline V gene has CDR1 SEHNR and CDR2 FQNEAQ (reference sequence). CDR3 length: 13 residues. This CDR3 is CASSAGNSYEQYF.

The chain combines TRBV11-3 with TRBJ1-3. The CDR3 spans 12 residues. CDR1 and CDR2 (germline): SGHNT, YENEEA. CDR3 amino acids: CASSPTEGTIYF.

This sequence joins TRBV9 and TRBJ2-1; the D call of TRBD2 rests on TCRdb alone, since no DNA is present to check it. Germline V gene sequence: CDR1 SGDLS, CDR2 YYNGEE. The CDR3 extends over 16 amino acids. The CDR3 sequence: CASSPEEGLASNEQFF. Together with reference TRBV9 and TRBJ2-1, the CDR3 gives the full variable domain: DSGVTQTPKHLITATGQRVTLRCSPRSGDLSVYWYQQSLDQGLQFLIQYYNGEERAKGNILERFSAQQFPDLHSELNLSSLELGDSALYFCASSPEEGLASNEQFFGPGTRLTVL.

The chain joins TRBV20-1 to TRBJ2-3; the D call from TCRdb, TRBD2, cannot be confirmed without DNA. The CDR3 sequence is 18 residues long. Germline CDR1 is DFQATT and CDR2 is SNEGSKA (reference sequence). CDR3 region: CSARDLTSGELGTDTQYF.

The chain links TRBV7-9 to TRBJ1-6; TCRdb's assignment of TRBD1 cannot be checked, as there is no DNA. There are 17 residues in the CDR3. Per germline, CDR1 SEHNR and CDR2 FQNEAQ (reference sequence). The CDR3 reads CASSLETGGPYNSPLHF.

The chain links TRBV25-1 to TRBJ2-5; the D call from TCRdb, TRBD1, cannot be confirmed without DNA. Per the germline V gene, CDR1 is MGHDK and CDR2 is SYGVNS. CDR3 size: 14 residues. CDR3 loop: CASSPREDQETQYF.

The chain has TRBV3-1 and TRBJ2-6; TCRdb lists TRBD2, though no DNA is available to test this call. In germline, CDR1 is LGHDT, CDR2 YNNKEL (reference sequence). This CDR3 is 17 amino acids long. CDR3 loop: CASSQRAGISGANVLTF.

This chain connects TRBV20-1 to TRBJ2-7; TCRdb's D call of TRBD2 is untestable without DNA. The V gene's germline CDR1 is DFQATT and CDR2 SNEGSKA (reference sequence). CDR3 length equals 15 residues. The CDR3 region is CSANPGLVVSYEQYF.

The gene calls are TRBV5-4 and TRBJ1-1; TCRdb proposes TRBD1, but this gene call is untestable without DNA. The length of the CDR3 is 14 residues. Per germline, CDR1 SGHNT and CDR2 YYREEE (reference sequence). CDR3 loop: CASSYDRGHTEAFF. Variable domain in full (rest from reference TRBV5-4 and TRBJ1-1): ETGVTQSPTHLIKTRGQQVTLRCSSQSGHNTVSWYQQALGQGPQFIFQYYREEENGRGNFPPRFSGLQFPNYSSELNVNALELDDSALYLCASSYDRGHTEAFFGQGTRLTVV.

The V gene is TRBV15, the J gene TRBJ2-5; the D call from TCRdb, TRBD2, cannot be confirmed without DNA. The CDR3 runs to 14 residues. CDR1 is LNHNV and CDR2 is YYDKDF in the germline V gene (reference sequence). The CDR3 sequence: CATSRDRAGETQYF.

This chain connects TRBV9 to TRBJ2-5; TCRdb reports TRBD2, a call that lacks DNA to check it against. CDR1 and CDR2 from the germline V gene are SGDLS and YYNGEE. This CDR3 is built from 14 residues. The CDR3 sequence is CASSIEPEGETQYF.

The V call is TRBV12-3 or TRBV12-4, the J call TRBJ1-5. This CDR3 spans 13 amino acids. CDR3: CASSSRENQPQHF.

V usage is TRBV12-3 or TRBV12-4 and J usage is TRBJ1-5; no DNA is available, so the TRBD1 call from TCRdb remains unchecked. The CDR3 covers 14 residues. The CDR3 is CASSRQGFYQPQHF.

The CDR3 sequence is CASGQEETQYF. This chain links TRBV2 with TRBJ2-5; TCRdb gives TRBD1 as the D gene, but with no DNA this cannot be confirmed. Germline CDR1 is SNHLY and CDR2 is FYNNEI. The CDR3 runs 11 residues. Full variable domain (remainder filled in from reference TRBV2 and TRBJ2-5): EPEVTQTPSHQVTQMGQEVILRCVPISNHLYFYWYRQILGQKVEFLVSFYNNEISEKSEIFDDQFSVERPDGSNFTLKIRSTKLEDSAMYFCASGQEETQYFGPGTRLLVL.

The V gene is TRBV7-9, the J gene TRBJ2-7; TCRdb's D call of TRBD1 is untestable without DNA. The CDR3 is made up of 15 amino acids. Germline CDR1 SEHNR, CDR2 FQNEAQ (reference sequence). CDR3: CASSLGLGEDYEQYF.

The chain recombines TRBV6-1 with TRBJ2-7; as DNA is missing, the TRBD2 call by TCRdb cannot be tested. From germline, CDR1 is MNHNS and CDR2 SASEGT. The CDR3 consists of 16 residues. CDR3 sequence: CASSPLTSGRTYEQYF.

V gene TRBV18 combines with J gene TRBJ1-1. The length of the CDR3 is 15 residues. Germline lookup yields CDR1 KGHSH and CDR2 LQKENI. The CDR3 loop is CASSRENGGNTEAFF.

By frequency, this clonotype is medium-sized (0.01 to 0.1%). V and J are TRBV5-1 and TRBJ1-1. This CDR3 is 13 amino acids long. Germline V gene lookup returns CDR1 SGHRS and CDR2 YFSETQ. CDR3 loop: CASSLARHTEAFF.